Listed below are T cell receptor beta chains from one sample, sequenced in a study of CD8 T cells in ankylosing spondylitis. MiXCR, applied by TCRdb to the 5' RACE reads, yields one record per CDR3 protein. The repertoire holds 200,000 or so distinct CDR3 sequences, with more than 25% as singletons. The specimen sequenced was blood, either unsorted or a sorted T cell fraction (not recorded which). These receptors all stem from a male donor with ankylosing spondylitis or in good health (not recorded which). Both conserved end residues are part of each CDR3. A D gene is named only where the DNA matches it firmly. Size is stated for part of the rows, as once, few or many counts, or as a class when the clone is expanded.

cdr3_nt cdr3_aa d_call j_call clone_size v_call
TGTGCCACCACCTCGGGACAGGGGGGTCGTGGCTACACCTTC CATTSGQGGRGYTF TRBD1 TRBJ1-2 NA TRBV6-1
TGCGCCAGCAGCTTGGGTCCCCATCTTAAGTCCCCGCATACGCAGTATTTT CASSLGPHLKSPHTQYF NA TRBJ2-3 many TRBV5-1
TGTGCCTCAGGGACTAGCGGGAGCAACACCGGGGAGCTGTTTTTT CASGTSGSNTGELFF TRBD2 TRBJ2-2 few TRBV10-3
TGCGCCAGCAGCCCCCAGGGGGCCCAAGAGACCCAGTACTTC CASSPQGAQETQYF TRBD1 TRBJ2-5 many TRBV5-1
TGCAGTGCTAGGAATCATAATCGGCCCTCTGGGGCCAACGTCCTGACTTTC CSARNHNRPSGANVLTF NA TRBJ2-6 NA TRBV20-1
TGCAGCGCAAGCCGGGACCGCAACACTGAAGCTTTCTTT CSASRDRNTEAFF NA TRBJ1-1 NA TRBV29-1
TGTGCCAGCAGCTTAGGACGTTTCTCTGGGGCCAACGTCCTGACTTTC CASSLGRFSGANVLTF NA TRBJ2-6 NA TRBV5-6
TGTGCCAGCAGGGTACCGGGACAGGGGTACAATGAGCAGTTCTTC CASRVPGQGYNEQFF TRBD1 TRBJ2-1 few TRBV12-3/TRBV12-4
TGTGCCAGCAGCTTAGTTTCCGGGACGGAGACCTACGAGCAGTACTTC CASSLVSGTETYEQYF NA TRBJ2-7 many TRBV7-9
TGCGCCAGCAGGGACAGCTACTACAATGAGCAGTTCTTC CASRDSYYNEQFF NA TRBJ2-1 many TRBV10-2
TGTGCCAGCAGCTTGGGCGCGGGAGATGAGCAGTTCTTC CASSLGAGDEQFF TRBD2 TRBJ2-1 NA TRBV5-5
TGTGCCAGCAGCGCAACTAGCGGGGGATACACAGATACGCAGTATTTT CASSATSGGYTDTQYF TRBD2 TRBJ2-3 many TRBV5-6
TGCGCCAGCAGCTTATTAAGCTCCTACAATGAGCAGTTCTTC CASSLLSSYNEQFF NA TRBJ2-1 few TRBV5-1
TGCGCCAGCAGCCCTACGGGAGGGCGGGCTTTCTTT CASSPTGGRAFF NA TRBJ1-1 many TRBV12-3/TRBV12-4
TGTGCCATCAGTGAGGTGAATGGACACCTCCACTTT CAISEVNGHLHF NA TRBJ1-6 many TRBV10-3
TGTGCCAGCAGTGCGACTAGCGGCCCCACAGATACGCAGTATTTT CASSATSGPTDTQYF TRBD2 TRBJ2-3 many TRBV25-1
TGTGCCACCAGTATGGGGGGATTGAAGGAGACCCAGTACTTC CATSMGGLKETQYF NA TRBJ2-5 many TRBV24-1
TGTGCCAGCAGTCGGCACGCGGAGGGCAACTATGGCTACACCTTC CASSRHAEGNYGYTF NA TRBJ1-2 NA TRBV12-3/TRBV12-4
TGTGCCAGCAGCCGGCGGGGGACAGTGGAAGAGACCCAGTACTTC CASSRRGTVEETQYF NA TRBJ2-5 few TRBV7-9
TGCAGTGCAAGGATGAATGGAAACTATGGCTACACCTTC CSARMNGNYGYTF NA TRBJ1-2 few TRBV20-1
TGTGCCAGCAGTGAAGGCCGGGCTCAGGGCTACACCTTC CASSEGRAQGYTF NA TRBJ1-2 many TRBV6-1
TGCAGTGCTAGCTGGCTAGCGGTCGGAGGCAATGAGCAGTTCTTC CSASWLAVGGNEQFF TRBD2 TRBJ2-1 many TRBV20-1
TGTGCCACCAGTGAAAGAGCAGAGCAGTTCTTC CATSERAEQFF NA TRBJ2-1 few TRBV24-1
TGTGCCAGCAGCCAAGAAGTTTCGCTAGGCGTGGAGACCCAGTACTTC CASSQEVSLGVETQYF NA TRBJ2-5 NA TRBV14
TGTGCCAGCAGCTTAGGGGTACTAGCGGCGAACACCGGGGAGCTGTTTTTT CASSLGVLAANTGELFF TRBD2 TRBJ2-2 many TRBV11-2
TGCGCCAGCAGCTTGGGTTTTGGGACTAGCGGGAACAGCGAGCAGTACTTC CASSLGFGTSGNSEQYF TRBD2 TRBJ2-7 NA TRBV5-1
TGTGCCAGCAGGGTAGCGGAATTCTACGAGCAGTACTTC CASRVAEFYEQYF NA TRBJ2-7 NA TRBV7-2
TGCGCCAGCAGCTTGGTTAGGGGAGCTACCCACAATGAGCAGTTCTTC CASSLVRGATHNEQFF NA TRBJ2-1 many TRBV5-1
TGTGCCAGCAGCAATCAGGGGGCCTCCTACAATGAGCAGTTCTTC CASSNQGASYNEQFF TRBD1 TRBJ2-1 few TRBV7-8
TGCAGTAGCCGAGCGGGCAGGGCGCCTGGCTACACCTTC CSSRAGRAPGYTF NA TRBJ1-2 NA TRBV20-1
TGTGCCAGCACCTACAGGGCAGGGAAGAACACTGAAGCTTTCTTT CASTYRAGKNTEAFF NA TRBJ1-1 NA TRBV6-1
TGTGCCAGCAGTTTAAGGGAAGGGGGGCAGTACTTC CASSLREGGQYF NA TRBJ2-7 NA TRBV12-3/TRBV12-4
TGCAGCGTTGAAGGTCCCACAGATACGCAGTATTTT CSVEGPTDTQYF NA TRBJ2-3 few TRBV29-1
TGCAGTGCTAGAGGCGGCAGGAAGAATGGCTACACCTTC CSARGGRKNGYTF NA TRBJ1-2 few TRBV20-1
TGTGCCATCAGTGCTACAGGGGGAGGTACGCAGTATTTT CAISATGGGTQYF TRBD1 TRBJ2-3 NA TRBV10-3
TGTGCCAGCAGCGGAAGAGGTTACAATGAGCAGTTCTTC CASSGRGYNEQFF NA TRBJ2-1 few TRBV7-2
TGTGCCAGCAGTGACGGGGGTAGACGGTCACCCCTCCACTTT CASSDGGRRSPLHF NA TRBJ1-6 many TRBV6-1
TGTGCCACCAGCCGAGGGAGGGAGGGGGCCTACAATGAGCAGTTCTTC CATSRGREGAYNEQFF NA TRBJ2-1 many TRBV15
TGCAGTGCTAGTTTTGCGGAGGGGTACAATGAGCAGTTCTTC CSASFAEGYNEQFF NA TRBJ2-1 many TRBV20-1
TGTGCCAGCAGTTTACCCTCCCCGACGAACACTGAAGCTTTCTTT CASSLPSPTNTEAFF NA TRBJ1-1 many TRBV28
TGTGCCAGCAGTTTTGCGGGATCCACCGGGGAGCTGTTTTTT CASSFAGSTGELFF NA TRBJ2-2 many TRBV12-3/TRBV12-4
TGTGCCAGCAGCTGGACTAAGGGACTAGTCTCCAATGAGCAGTTCTTC CASSWTKGLVSNEQFF TRBD2 TRBJ2-1 many TRBV11-3
TGTGCCAGCAGACAGGGAAGCACAGATACGCAGTATTTT CASRQGSTDTQYF NA TRBJ2-3 many TRBV14